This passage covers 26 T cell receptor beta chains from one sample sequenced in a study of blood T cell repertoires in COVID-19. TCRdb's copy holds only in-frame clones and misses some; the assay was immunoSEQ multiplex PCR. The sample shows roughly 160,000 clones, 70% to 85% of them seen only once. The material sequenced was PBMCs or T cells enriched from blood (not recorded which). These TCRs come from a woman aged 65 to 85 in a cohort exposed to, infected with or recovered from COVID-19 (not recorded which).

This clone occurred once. The CDR3 DNA reads TGTGCCAGCAGCACAACGCGGACAGGGGATAATTCACCCCTCCACTTT. It yields the protein CASSTTRTGDNSPLHF. V is TRBV9 and J is TRBJ1-6; the match to TRBD1 covers 9 bases. Germline V gene data show CDR1 as SGDLS and CDR2 as YYNGEE. V was clipped by 4 bases and J by 5 bases; unmatched bases: 7. The CDR3 has 16 residues.

The CDR3 reads CASSNRANTGELFF. Written as DNA, the CDR3 is TGTGCCAGCAGTAACAGAGCGAACACCGGGGAGCTGTTTTTT. The chain is built from TRBV6-2 or TRBV6-3 and TRBJ2-2; no reliable D call. Germline V lookup: CDR1 MNHEY, CDR2 SVGEGT. The ends were cut back, 5 bases at V and 0 bases at J, with 7 bases in the middle. CDR3 length: 14 residues.

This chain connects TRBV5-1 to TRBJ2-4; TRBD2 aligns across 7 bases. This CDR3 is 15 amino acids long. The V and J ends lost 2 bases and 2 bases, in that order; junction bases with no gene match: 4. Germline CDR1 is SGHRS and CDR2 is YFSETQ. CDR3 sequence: CASSFAGVSKNIQYF. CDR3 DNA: TGCGCCAGCAGCTTCGCGGGAGTGTCCAAAAACATTCAGTACTTC.

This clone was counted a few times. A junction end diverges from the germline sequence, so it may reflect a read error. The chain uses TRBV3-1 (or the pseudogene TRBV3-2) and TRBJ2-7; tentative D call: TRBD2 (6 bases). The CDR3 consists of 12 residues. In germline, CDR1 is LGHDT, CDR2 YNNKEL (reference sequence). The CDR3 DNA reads TGTGCCAGCAGCCAAGATCGGGGGTCTTTGAACTTC. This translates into CASSQDRGSLNF.

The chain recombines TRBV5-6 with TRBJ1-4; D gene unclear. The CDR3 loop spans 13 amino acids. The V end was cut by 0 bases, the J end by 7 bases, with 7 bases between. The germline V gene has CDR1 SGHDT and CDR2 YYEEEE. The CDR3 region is CASSLAPGEKLFF. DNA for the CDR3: TGTGCCAGCAGCTTGGCCCCGGGTGAAAAACTGTTTTTT. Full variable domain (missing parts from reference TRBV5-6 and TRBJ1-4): DAGVTQSPTHLIKTRGQQVTLRCSPKSGHDTVSWYQQALGQGPQFIFQYYEEEERQRGNFPDRFSGHQFPNYSSELNVNALLLGDSALYLCASSLAPGEKLFFGSGTQLSVL.

CDR3 region: CASSLDGSTDTQYF. The CDR3, as DNA: TGTGCCAGCAGCTTAGACGGTAGCACAGATACGCAGTATTTT. The rearrangement joins TRBV7-2 to TRBJ2-3; no definite D call. The CDR3 consists of 14 residues. Trimming took 1 base from V and 0 from J, leaving 5 bases between them. Germline V gene data show CDR1 as SGHTA and CDR2 as FQGNSA.

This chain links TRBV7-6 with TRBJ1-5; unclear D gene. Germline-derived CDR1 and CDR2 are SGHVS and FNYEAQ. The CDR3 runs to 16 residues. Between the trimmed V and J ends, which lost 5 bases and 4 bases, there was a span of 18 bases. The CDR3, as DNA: TGTGCCAGCAGCCAGAGGTCAGGAGGCAGGAATCAGCCCCAGCATTTT. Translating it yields CASSQRSGGRNQPQHF.

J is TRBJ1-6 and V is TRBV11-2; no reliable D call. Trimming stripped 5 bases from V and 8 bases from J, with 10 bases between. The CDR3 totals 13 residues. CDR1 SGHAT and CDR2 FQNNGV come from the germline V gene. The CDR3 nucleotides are TGTGCCAGCAGCCCCTCGAGGGATTCACCCCTCCACTTT. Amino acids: CASSPSRDSPLHF.

CDR3 DNA: TGTGCCAGCAGCCCACTCCCTATCAGCGGGAGTTGGGAGACCCAGTACTTC. Its protein is CASSPLPISGSWETQYF. The genes are TRBV5-4 and TRBJ2-5; 8 bases align to TRBD2. The germline V gene encodes CDR1 SGHNT and CDR2 YYREEE (reference sequence). The V gene end was trimmed by 4 bases and the J gene end by 5 bases; junction bases not matched to a gene: 16. CDR3 length equals 17 residues.

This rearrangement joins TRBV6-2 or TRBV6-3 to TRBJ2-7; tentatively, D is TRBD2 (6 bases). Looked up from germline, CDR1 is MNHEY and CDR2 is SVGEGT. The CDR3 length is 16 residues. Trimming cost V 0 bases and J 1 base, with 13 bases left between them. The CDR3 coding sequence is TGTGCCAGCAGTTACTCGAGACGGGAGACGTCCTACGAGCAGTACTTC. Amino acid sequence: CASSYSRRETSYEQYF.

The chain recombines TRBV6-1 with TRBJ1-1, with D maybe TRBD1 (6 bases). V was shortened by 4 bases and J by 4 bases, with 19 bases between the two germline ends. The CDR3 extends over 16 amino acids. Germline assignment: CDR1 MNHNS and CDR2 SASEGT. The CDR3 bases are TGTGCCAGCAGTGCGTTTGGGGGCGGGGGTAGCACTGAAGCTTTCTTT. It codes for CASSAFGGGGSTEAFF.

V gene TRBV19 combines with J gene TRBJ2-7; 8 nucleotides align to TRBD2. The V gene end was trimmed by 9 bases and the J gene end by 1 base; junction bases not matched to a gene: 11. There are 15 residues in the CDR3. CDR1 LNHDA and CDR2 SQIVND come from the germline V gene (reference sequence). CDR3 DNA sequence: TGTGCCAGCAGACCTGGGTCGGGAGGGTCCTACGAGCAGTACTTC. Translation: CASRPGSGGSYEQYF.

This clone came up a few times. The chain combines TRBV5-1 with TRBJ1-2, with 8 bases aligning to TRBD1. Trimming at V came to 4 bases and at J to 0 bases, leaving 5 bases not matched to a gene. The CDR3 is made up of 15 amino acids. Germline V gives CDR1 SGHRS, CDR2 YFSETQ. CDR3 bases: TGCGCCAGCAGCCCCTGGACAGGGCCTAACTATGGCTACACCTTC. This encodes CASSPWTGPNYGYTF.

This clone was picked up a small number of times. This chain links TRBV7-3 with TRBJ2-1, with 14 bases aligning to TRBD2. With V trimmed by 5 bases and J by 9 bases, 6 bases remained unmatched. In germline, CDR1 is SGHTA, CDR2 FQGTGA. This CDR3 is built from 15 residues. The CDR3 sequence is CASSQGLAGVGEQFF. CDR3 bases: TGTGCCAGCAGCCAGGGACTAGCGGGAGTGGGTGAGCAGTTCTTC. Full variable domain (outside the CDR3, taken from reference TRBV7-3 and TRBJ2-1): GAGVSQTPSNKVTEKGKYVELRCDPISGHTALYWYRQSLGQGPEFLIYFQGTGAADDSGLPNDRFFAVRPEGSVSTLKIQRTERGDSAVYLCASSQGLAGVGEQFFGPGTRLTVL.

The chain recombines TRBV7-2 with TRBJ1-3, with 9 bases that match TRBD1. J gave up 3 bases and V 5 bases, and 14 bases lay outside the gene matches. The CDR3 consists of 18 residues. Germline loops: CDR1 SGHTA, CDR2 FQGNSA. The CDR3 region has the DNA TGTGCCAGCAGCCCAATCCCGGGACAGGGAACCATTGGAAACACCATATATTTT. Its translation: CASSPIPGQGTIGNTIYF.

The CDR3 region is CSAAGQGTKNIQYF. CDR3 nucleotides: TGCAGCGCCGCCGGACAGGGCACAAAAAACATTCAGTACTTC. This chain connects TRBV29-1 to TRBJ2-4, with TRBD1 matching 8 bases. V was clipped by 7 bases and J by 4 bases; unmatched bases: 9. In germline, CDR1 is SQVTM, CDR2 ANQGSEA. The CDR3 length is 14 residues.

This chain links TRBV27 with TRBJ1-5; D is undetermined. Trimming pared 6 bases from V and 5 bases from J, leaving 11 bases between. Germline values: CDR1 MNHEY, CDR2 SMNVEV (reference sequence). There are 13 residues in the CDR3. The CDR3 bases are TGTGCCAGCAGACCGTATGAGGATCAGCCCCAGCATTTT. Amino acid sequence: CASRPYEDQPQHF.

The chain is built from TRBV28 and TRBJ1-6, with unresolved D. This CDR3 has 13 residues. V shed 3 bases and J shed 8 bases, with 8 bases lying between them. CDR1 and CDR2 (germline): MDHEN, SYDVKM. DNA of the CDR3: TGTGCCAGCAGTTTGCGAGGGTATTCACCCCTCCACTTT. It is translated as CASSLRGYSPLHF.

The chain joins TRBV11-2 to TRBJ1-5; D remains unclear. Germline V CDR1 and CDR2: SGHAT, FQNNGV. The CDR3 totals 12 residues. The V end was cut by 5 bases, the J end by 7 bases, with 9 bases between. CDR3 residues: CASSTGGQPQHF. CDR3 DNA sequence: TGTGCCAGCAGCACGGGAGGCCAGCCCCAGCATTTT.

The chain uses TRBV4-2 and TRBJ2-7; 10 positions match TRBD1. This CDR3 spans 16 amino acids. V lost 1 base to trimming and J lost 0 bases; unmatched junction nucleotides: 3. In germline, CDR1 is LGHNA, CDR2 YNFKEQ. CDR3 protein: CASSQVGTGVSYEQYF. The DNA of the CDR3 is TGTGCCAGCAGCCAAGTGGGGACAGGGGTCTCCTACGAGCAGTACTTC.

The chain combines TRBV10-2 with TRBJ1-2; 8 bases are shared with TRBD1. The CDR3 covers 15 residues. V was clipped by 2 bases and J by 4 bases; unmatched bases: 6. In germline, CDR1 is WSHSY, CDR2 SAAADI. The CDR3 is CASSEQTGGIYGYTF. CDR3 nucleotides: TGCGCCAGCAGTGAGCAAACAGGGGGGATCTATGGCTACACCTTC.

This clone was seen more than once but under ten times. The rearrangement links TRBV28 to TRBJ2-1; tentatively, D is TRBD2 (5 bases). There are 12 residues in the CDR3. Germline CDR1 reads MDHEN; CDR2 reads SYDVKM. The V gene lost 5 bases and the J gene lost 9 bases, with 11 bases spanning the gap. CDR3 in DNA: TGTGCCAGCAGTCCCCCGGGAATTGAGCAGTTCTTC. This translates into CASSPPGIEQFF.

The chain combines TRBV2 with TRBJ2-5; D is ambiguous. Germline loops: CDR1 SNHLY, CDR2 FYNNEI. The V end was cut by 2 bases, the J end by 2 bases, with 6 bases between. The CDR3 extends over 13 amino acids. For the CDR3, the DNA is TGTGCCAGCAGTGAACGTCTACAAGAGACCCAGTACTTC. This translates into CASSERLQETQYF.

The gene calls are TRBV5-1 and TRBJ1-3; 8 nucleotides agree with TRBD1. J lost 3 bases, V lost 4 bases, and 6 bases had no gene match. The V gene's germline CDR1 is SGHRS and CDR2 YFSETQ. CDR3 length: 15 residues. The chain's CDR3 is CASSGQGASGNTIYF. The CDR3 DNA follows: TGCGCCAGCAGCGGGCAGGGGGCAAGTGGAAACACCATATATTTT.

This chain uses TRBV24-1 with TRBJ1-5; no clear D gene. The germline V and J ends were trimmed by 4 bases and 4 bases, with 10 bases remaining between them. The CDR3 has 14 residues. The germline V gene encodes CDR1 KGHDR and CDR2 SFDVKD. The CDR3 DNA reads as TGTGCCACCAGTGAGAGAGGTTGGAATCAGCCCCAGCATTTT. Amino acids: CATSERGWNQPQHF.

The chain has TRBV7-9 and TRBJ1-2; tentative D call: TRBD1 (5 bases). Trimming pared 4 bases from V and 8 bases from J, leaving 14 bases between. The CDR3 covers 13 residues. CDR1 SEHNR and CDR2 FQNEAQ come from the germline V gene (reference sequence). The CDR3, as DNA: TGTGCCAGCAGCTCCCCCGGGGGTCGAGGCTACACCTTC. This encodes CASSSPGGRGYTF. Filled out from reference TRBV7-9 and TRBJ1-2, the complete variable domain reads DTGVSQNPRHKITKRGQNVTFRCDPISEHNRLYWYRQTLGQGPEFLTYFQNEAQLEKSRLLSDRFSAERPKGSFSTLEIQRTEQGDSAMYLCASSSPGGRGYTFGSGTRLTVV.